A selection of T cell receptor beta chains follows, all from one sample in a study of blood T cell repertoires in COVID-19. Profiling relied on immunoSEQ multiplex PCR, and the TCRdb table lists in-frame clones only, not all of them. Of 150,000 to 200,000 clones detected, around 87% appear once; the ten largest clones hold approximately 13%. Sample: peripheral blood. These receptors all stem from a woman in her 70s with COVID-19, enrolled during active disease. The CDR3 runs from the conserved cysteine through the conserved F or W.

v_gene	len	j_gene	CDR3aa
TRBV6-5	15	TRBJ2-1	CASMLGTSWGGEQFF
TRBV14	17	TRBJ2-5	CASSQDFWLAGKETQYF
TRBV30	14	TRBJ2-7	CAWRRDRAAYEQYF
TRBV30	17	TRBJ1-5	CAWSDLPFSGVSQPQHF
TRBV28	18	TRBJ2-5	CASSLAPGTGTGWETQYF
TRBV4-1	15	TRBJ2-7	CASSQDRDPRYEQYF
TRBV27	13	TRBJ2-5	CASSHRVGETQYF
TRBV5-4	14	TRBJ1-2	CASSRRDSPYGYTF
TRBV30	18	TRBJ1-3	CAWSAGLTPGTGGRTIYF
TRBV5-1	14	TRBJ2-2	CASSLDRVTGELFF
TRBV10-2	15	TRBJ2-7	CASSGATSGFYEQYF
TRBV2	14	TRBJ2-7	CASLRRESSYEQYF
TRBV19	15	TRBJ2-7	CASSIDLGQAYEQYF
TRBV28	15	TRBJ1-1	CASRAGGRGNTEAFF
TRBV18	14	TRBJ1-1	CASSPQGVNTEAFF
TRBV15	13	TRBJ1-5	CATSRSLNQPQHF
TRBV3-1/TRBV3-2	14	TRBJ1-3	CASTQRDMENTIYF
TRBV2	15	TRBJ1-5	CASEAGHRGNQPQHF
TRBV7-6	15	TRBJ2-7	CASSPRLGGSYEQYF
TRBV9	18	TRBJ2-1	CASSARPGTGLSYNEQFF
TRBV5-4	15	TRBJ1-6	CASSWVGADNSPLHF
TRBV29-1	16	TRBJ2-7	CSVEGYGTLSSYEQYF
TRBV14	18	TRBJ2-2	CASSQVGGVGILAGELFF
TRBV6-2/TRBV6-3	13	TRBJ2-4	CASSSQTGSIQYF
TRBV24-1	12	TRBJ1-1	CATSDPGTGIFF
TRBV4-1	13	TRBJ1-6	CASTVTYNSPLHF
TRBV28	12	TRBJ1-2	CASSPGTVGYTF
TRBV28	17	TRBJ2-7	CASSLIVDGTRPYEQYF
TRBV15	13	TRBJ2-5	CATSRTGVETQYF
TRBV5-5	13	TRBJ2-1	CASSLTGRYEQFF
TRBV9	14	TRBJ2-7	CASSVEGTTPLQYF
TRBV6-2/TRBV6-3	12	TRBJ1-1	CASSSGQAEAFF
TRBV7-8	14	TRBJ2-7	CASSVRDSPHSQYF
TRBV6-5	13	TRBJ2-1	CASSLGEGASPFF
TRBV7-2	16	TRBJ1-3	CASTPTVAFSGNTIYF
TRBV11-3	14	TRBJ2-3	CASSLGAATDTQYF
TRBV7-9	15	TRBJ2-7	CASSAPGLGVYEQYF
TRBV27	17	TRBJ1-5	CASSLFGGQFSNQPQHF
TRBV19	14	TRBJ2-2	CASMVAGVDGELFF
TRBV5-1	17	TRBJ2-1	CASSFATSGSSGNEQFF
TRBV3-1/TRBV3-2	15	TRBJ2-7	CASSGEGLAGSEQYF
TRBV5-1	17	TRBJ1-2	CASSLTLDRYLNYGYTF
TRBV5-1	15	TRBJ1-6	CASSYGGTENSPLHF
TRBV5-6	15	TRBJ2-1	CASSVWGGTYNEQFF
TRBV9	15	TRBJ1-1	CASSGTTGAVSEAFF
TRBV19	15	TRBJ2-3	CASSIGTGGIDTQYF
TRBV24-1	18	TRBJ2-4	CATSDSRGAGAFQNIQYF
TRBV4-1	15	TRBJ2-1	CASSLLENSYNEQFF
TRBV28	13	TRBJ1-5	CASRAAGNQPQHF
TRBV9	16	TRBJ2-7	CASSVVVGVGSYEQYF
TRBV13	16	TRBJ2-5	CASSLRLAGDRETQYF
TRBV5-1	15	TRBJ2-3	CASSFHRDRTDTQYF
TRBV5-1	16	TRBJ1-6	CASSYRTGGNNSPLHF
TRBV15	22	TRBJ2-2	CATSTNGAALAGDLRGTGELFF